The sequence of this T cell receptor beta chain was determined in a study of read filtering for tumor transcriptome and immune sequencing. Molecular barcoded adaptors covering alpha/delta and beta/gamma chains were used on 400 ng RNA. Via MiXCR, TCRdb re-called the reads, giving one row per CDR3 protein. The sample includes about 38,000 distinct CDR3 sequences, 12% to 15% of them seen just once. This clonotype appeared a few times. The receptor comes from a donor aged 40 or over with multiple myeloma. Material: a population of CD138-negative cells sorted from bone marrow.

In DNA form, the CDR3 reads TGTGCCAGCAGCTTAGAGGGTTATTCCTACGAGCAGTACTTC. It yields the protein CASSLEGYSYEQYF. The chain joins TRBV11-2 to TRBJ2-7; no reliable D call. Germline CDR1 reads SGHAT; CDR2 reads FQNNGV. The length of the CDR3 is 14 residues. Trimming cost V 0 bases and J 1 base, with 7 bases left between them.